This T cell receptor (beta chain) emerged from a study of beta chain features in type 1 diabetes. Study-wide results and caveats: Equally in patients and controls, PCR might preferentially amplify shorter templates. Small HLA sub-analyses could not settle whether HLA shapes TCRB rearrangement. In all four CD4+ subsets, TCRB CDR3 length was significantly, moderately reduced in type 1 diabetes.

Comment on this clone: Antigen: not known.

Sequencing targeted expressed TCRB transcripts, as all isolated RNA had been reverse transcribed. Here immunoSEQ multiplex PCR was the method, and the copy in TCRdb shows in-frame clones only, minus some. The sample records 10,000 to 15,000 clones, 45% to 50% being singletons. Sequencing input: stem cell memory CD4+ T cells from blood. The receptor was isolated from a man between 18 and 35 years old in good health.

The CDR3 DNA sequence: TGCGCCAGCAGCCAAGATGCAGCCTACAATGAGCAGTTCTTC. Translation: CASSQDAAYNEQFF. The V gene is TRBV4-1, the J gene TRBJ2-1; D gene unclear. Germline V lookup: CDR1 MGHRA, CDR2 YSYEKL. Trimming pared 0 bases from V and 2 bases from J, leaving 5 bases between. This CDR3 comprises 14 residues.